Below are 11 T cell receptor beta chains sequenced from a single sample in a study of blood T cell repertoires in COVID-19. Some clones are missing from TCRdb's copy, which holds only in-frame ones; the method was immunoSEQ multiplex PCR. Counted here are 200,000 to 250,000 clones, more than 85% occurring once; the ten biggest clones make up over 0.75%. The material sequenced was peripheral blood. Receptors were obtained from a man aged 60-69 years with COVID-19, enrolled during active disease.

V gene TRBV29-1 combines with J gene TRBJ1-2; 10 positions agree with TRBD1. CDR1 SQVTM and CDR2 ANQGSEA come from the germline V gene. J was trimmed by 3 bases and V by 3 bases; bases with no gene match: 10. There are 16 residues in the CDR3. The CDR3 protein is CSVDRDRGGGYYGYTF. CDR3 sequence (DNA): TGCAGCGTTGATAGGGACAGGGGTGGGGGTTACTATGGCTACACCTTC. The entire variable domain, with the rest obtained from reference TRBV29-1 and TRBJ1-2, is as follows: SAVISQKPSRDICQRGTSLTIQCQVDSQVTMMFWYRQQPGQSLTLIATANQGSEATYESGFVIDKFPISRPNLTFSTLTVSNMSPEDSSIYLCSVDRDRGGGYYGYTFGSGTRLTVV.

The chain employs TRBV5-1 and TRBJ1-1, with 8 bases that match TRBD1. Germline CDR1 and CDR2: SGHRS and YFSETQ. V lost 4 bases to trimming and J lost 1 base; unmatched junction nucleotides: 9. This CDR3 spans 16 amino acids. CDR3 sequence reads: CASSLRDRLQNTEAFF. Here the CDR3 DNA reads TGCGCCAGCAGCCTACGGGACAGGCTACAGAACACTGAAGCTTTCTTT.

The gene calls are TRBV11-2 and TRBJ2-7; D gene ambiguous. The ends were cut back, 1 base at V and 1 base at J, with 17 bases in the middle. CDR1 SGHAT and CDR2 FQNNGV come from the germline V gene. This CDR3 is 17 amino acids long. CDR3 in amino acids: CASSLVLRSGRSYEQYF. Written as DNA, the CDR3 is TGTGCCAGCAGCTTAGTCCTTCGTTCGGGTCGTTCCTACGAGCAGTACTTC.

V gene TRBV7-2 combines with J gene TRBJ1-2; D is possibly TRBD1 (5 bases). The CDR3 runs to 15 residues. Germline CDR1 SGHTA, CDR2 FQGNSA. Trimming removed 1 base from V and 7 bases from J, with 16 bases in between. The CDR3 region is CASSLDGGYSGGYTF. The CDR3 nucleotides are TGTGCCAGCAGCTTAGATGGGGGGTACTCGGGTGGCTACACCTTC.

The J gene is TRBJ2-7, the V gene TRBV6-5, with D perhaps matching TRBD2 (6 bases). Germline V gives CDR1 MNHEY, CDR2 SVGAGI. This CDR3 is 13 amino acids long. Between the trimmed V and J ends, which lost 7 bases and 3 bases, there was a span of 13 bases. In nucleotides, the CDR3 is TGTGCCAGCATCCCCCTGGGAGGCTACGAGCAGTACTTC. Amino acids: CASIPLGGYEQYF.

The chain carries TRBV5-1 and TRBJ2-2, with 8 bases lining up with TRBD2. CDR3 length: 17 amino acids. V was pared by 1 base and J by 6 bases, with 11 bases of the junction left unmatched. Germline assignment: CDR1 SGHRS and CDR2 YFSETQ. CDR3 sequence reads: CASSLFTSGLKAGELFF. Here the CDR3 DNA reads TGCGCCAGCAGCTTGTTTACTAGCGGTCTGAAAGCCGGGGAGCTGTTTTTT.

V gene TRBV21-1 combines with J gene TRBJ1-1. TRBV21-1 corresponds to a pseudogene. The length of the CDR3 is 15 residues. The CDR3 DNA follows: TGTGCCAGCAGCAAGCGGACCTATAGGGAGACTGAAGCTTTCTTT. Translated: CASSKRTYRETEAFF.

DNA for the CDR3: TGTGCCAGTAGTATAAGCCGACAGGGTGATCAGCCCCAGCATTTT. This sequence encodes CASSISRQGDQPQHF. This rearrangement joins TRBV19 to TRBJ1-5; 7 bases fit TRBD1. V gave up 2 bases and J gave up 5 bases; unmatched junction bases: 6. The CDR3 is 15 residues long. CDR1 and CDR2 from the germline V gene are LNHDA and SQIVND (reference sequence).

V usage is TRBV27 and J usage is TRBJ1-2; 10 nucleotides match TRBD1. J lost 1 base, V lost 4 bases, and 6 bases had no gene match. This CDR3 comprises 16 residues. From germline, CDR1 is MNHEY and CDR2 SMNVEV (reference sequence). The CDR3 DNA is TGTGCCAGCAGTTCAAGGACAGGGGGAATTAACTATGGCTACACCTTC. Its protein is CASSSRTGGINYGYTF.

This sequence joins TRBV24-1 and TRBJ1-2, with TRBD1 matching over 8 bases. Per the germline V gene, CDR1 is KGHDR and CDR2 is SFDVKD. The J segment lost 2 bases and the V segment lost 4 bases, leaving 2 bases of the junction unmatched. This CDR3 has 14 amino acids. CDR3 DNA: TGTGCCACCAGTGACCGGACAGGGAACTATGGCTACACCTTC. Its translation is CATSDRTGNYGYTF.

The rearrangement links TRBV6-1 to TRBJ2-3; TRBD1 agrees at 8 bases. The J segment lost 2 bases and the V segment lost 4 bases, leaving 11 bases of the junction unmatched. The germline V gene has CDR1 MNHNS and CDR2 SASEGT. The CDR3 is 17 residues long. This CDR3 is CASSVRPGGPSTDTQYF. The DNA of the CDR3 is TGTGCCAGCAGTGTTCGCCCAGGGGGCCCCTCCACAGATACGCAGTATTTT.